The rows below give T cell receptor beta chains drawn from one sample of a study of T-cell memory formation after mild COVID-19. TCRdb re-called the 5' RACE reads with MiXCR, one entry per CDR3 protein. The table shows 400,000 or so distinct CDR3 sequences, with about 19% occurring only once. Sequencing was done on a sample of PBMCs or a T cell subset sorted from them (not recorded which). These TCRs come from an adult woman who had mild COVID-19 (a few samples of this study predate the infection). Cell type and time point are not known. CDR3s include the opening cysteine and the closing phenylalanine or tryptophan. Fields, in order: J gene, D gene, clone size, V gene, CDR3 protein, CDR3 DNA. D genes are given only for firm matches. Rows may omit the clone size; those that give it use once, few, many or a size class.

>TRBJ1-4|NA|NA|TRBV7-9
CASSTTGNEKLFF
TGTGCCAGCAGCACCACGGGTAATGAAAAACTGTTTTTT
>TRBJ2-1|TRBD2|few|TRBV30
CAWSRTSSYNEQFF
TGTGCCTGGAGTCGGACTAGCAGCTACAATGAGCAGTTCTTC
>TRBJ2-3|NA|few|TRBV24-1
CATSDMDTQYF
TGTGCCACCAGTGATATGGATACGCAGTATTTT
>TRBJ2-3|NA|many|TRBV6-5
CASSHNGGRDDTQYF
TGTGCCAGCAGTCACAACGGGGGAAGGGATGATACGCAGTATTTT
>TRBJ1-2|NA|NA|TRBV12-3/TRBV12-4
CASSFGFRDKAGGYTF
TGTGCCAGCAGTTTCGGGTTCCGGGATAAAGCGGGTGGCTACACCTTC
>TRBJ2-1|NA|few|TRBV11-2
CASSLDIGRRGEQFF
TGTGCCAGCAGCTTAGATATCGGCCGTCGGGGTGAGCAGTTCTTC
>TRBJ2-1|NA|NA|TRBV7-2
CASSYTANNEQFF
TGTGCCAGCAGCTATACAGCGAACAATGAGCAGTTCTTC
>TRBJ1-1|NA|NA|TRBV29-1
CSVAVGTLDTEAFF
TGCAGCGTTGCCGTGGGGACACTAGACACTGAAGCTTTCTTT
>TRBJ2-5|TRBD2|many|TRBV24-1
CATSSSGPQETQYF
TGTGCCACCAGTTCTAGCGGGCCTCAAGAGACCCAGTACTTC
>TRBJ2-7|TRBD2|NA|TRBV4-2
CASSQEGVLAVESYEQYF
TGTGCCAGCAGCCAAGAGGGGGTACTAGCGGTCGAATCCTACGAGCAGTACTTC
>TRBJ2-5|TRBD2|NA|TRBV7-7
CASSPTGLAGGETQYF
TGTGCTAGCAGCCCGACGGGACTAGCGGGAGGCGAGACCCAGTACTTC
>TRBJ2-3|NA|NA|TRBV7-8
CASSYGQFTDTQYF
TGTGCCAGCAGCTACGGACAGTTCACAGATACGCAGTATTTT
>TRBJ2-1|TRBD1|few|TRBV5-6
CASSTGQGLEQFF
TGTGCCAGCAGCACGGGACAGGGCCTCGAGCAGTTCTTC
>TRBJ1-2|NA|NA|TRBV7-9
CASSTSWEDNYGYTF
TGTGCCAGCAGCACTTCCTGGGAGGATAACTATGGCTACACCTTC
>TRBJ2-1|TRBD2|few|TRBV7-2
CASSPVGGRGNEQFF
TGTGCCAGCAGCCCTGTGGGAGGGCGGGGCAATGAGCAGTTCTTC
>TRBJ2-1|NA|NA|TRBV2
CASPGGTAYNEQFF
TGTGCCAGCCCGGGGGGGACAGCCTACAATGAGCAGTTCTTC
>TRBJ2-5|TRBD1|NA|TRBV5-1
CASSEGTGRVGDSETQYF
TGCGCCAGCAGCGAAGGGACAGGGAGAGTGGGTGACTCGGAGACCCAGTACTTC
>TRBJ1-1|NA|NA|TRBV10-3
CAISEFQGKAFF
TGTGCCATCAGTGAGTTTCAGGGAAAAGCTTTCTTT
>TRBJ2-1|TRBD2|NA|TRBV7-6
CASSPGTSGRSTAWQFF
TGTGCCAGCAGCCCGGGGACTAGCGGGAGGAGTACGGCTTGGCAGTTCTTC
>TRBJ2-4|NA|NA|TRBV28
CASSLVPGAHKNIQYF
TGTGCCAGCAGTTTAGTCCCAGGGGCTCATAAAAACATTCAGTACTTC
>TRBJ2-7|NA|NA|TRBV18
CASSPPGREQYF
TGTGCCAGCTCACCACCGGGTCGCGAGCAGTACTTC
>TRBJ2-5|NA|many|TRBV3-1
CASSRANQGIRTQYF
TGTGCCAGCAGCCGCGCCAATCAGGGGATCAGGACCCAGTACTTC
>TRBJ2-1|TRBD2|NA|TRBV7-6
CASSYGGGAPNEQFF
TGTGCCAGCAGCTACGGCGGGGGGGCCCCGAATGAGCAGTTCTTC
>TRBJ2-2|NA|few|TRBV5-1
CASSTGLPGTGELFF
TGCGCCAGCAGCACGGGACTGCCTGGCACCGGGGAGCTGTTTTTT
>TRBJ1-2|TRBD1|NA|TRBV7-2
CASSSGQGRVYGYTF
TGTGCCAGCAGCTCGGGACAGGGACGGGTCTATGGCTACACCTTC
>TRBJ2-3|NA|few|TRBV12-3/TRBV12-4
CASSSPTRAHTDTQYF
TGTGCCAGCAGTTCGCCGACTAGAGCCCACACAGATACGCAGTATTTT
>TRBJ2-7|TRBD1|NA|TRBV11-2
CASRRPGQGIYEQYF
TGTGCCAGCAGACGACCGGGACAGGGAATCTACGAGCAGTACTTC
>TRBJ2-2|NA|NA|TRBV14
CASSQDTVPLGGELFF
TGTGCCAGCAGCCAAGATACGGTACCCCTGGGCGGGGAGCTGTTTTTT
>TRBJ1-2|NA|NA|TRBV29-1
CSGGLDLYDYTF
TGCAGCGGCGGACTGGACCTCTATGACTACACCTTC
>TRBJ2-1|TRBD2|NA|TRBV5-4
CASSFGGRARQFF
TGTGCCAGCAGCTTCGGCGGGAGGGCTCGGCAGTTCTTC
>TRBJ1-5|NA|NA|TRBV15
CATMLLSWGADQPQHF
TGTGCCACCATGCTATTATCGTGGGGGGCAGATCAGCCCCAGCATTTT
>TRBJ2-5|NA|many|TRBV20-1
CSANGPVMETQYF
TGCAGTGCTAACGGACCTGTAATGGAGACCCAGTACTTC
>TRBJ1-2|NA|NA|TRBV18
CASSPPWEAGGYTF
TGTGCCAGCTCACCACCGTGGGAAGCGGGTGGCTACACCTTC
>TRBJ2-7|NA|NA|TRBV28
CASSLSGGRYEQYF
TGTGCCAGCAGTTTATCTGGGGGGCGGTACGAGCAGTACTTC
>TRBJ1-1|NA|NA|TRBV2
CASSEARSSEAFF
TGTGCCAGCAGTGAAGCGCGGTCTTCTGAAGCTTTCTTT
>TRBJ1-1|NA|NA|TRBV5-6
CASSLWFRGEAEAFF
TGTGCCAGCAGCTTGTGGTTTCGGGGTGAGGCTGAAGCTTTCTTT
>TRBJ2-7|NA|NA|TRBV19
CASSIGAGPPEQYF
TGTGCCAGTAGTATCGGGGCGGGGCCTCCCGAGCAGTACTTC
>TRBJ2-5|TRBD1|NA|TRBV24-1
CATSDPRTGAETQYF
TGTGCCACCAGTGATCCAAGGACAGGAGCAGAGACCCAGTACTTC
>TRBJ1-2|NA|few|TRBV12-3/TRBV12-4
CASSSDGTNYGYTF
TGTGCCAGCAGTTCGGACGGAACGAACTATGGCTACACCTTC
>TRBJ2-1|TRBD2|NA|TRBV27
CASSLSGTSGYEQFF
TGTGCCAGCAGTTTATCCGGGACTAGTGGCTATGAGCAGTTCTTC
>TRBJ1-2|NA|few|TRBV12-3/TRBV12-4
CASSQGYYGYTF
TGTGCCAGCAGTCAGGGCTACTATGGCTACACCTTC
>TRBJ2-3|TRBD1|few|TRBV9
CASSAFGGQGGADTQYF
TGTGCCAGCAGCGCCTTTGGGGGACAGGGAGGGGCAGATACGCAGTATTTT
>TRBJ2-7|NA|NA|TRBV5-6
CASSRPTLGLYEQYF
TGTGCCAGCAGCCGCCCGACTCTAGGGCTCTACGAGCAGTACTTC
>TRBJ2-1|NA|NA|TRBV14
CASSQGGLRTKPYNEQFF
TGTGCCAGCAGCCAAGGAGGCCTCAGGACAAAACCCTACAATGAGCAGTTCTTC
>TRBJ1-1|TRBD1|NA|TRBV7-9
CASSGPGQGKTEAFF
TGTGCCAGCAGCGGACCGGGACAGGGTAAAACTGAAGCTTTCTTT
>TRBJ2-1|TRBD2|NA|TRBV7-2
CASSRLAGANEQFF
TGTGCCAGCAGTCGACTAGCGGGGGCCAATGAGCAGTTCTTC
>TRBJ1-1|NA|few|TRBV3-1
CASRLEGEAFF
TGTGCCAGCAGACTAGAAGGGGAAGCTTTCTTT
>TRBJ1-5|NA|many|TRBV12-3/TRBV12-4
CASSLEGAQPQHF
TGTGCCAGCAGTTTAGAGGGTGCTCAGCCCCAGCATTTT
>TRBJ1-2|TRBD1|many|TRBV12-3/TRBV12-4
CASSGQAYGYTF
TGTGCCAGCAGTGGACAGGCGTATGGCTACACCTTC
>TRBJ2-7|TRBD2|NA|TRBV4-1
CASSQVSGSQDEQYF
TGCGCCAGCAGCCAAGTAAGCGGGAGTCAGGACGAGCAGTACTTC
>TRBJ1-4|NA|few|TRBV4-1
CASSQEIRRRGLFF
TGCGCCAGCAGCCAAGAGATAAGACGGCGGGGACTGTTTTTT
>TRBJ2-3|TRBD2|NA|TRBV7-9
CASSLAGSGRATDTQYF
TGTGCCAGCAGCTTAGCAGGTTCCGGGAGGGCGACAGATACGCAGTATTTT